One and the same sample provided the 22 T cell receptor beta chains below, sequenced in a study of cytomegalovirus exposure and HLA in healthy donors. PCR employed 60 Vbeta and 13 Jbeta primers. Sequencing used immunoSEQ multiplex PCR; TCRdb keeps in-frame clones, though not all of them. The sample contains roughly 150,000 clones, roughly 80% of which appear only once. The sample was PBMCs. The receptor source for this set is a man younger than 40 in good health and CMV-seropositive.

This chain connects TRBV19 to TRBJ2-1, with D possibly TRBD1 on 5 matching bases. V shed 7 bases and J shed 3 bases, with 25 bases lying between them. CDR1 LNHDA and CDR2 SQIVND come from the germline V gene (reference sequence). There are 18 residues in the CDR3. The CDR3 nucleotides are TGTGCCAGTAAATTGCGGCAGGGAAGATTTGGCCTCTACAATGAGCAGTTCTTC. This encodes CASKLRQGRFGLYNEQFF.

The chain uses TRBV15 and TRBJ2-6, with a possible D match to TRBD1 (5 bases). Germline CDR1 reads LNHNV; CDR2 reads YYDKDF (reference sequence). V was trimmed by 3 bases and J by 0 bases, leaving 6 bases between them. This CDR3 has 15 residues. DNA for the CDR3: TGTGCCACCAGCAGGACAGTCTCTGGGGCCAACGTCCTGACTTTC. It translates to CATSRTVSGANVLTF.

As DNA, the CDR3 is TGTGCCAGCAGCTTGTTACCCAGGCAGCCAAGGGGGACCCAGTACTTC. Translated: CASSLLPRQPRGTQYF. V and J are TRBV5-6 and TRBJ2-5; D is possibly TRBD1 (5 bases). V was cut by 1 base and J by 7 bases, with 20 bases left in between. The CDR3 totals 16 residues. CDR1 is SGHDT and CDR2 is YYEEEE in the germline V gene.

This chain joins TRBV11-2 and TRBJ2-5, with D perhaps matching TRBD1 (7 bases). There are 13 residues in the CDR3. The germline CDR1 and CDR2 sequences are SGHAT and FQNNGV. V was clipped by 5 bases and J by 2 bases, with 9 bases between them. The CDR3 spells CASSAGQQETQYF. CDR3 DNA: TGTGCCAGCAGCGCGGGACAGCAAGAGACCCAGTACTTC.

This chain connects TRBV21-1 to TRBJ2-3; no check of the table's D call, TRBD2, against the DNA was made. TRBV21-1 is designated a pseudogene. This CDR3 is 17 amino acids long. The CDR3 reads CASSKAWVGRRADTQYF. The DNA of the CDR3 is TGTGCCAGCAGCAAAGCCTGGGTCGGGAGGAGGGCAGATACGCAGTATTTT.

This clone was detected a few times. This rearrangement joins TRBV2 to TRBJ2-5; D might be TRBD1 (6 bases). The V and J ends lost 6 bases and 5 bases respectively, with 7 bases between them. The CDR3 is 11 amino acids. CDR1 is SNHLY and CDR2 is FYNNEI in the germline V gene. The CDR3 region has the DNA TGTGCCAGCAGCACAGGGGAGACCCAGTACTTC. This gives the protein CASSTGETQYF.

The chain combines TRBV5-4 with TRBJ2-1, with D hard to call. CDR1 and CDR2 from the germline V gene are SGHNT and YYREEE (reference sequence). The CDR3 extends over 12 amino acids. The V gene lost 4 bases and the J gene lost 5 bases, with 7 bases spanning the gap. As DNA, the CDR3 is TGTGCCAGCAGCCACCGGGACAATGAGCAGTTCTTC. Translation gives CASSHRDNEQFF.

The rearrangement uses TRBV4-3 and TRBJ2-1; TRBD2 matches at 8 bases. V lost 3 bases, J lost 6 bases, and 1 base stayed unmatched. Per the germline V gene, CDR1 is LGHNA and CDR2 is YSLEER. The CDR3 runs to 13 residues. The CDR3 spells CASSHGLANEQFF. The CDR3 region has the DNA TGCGCCAGCAGCCACGGACTAGCCAATGAGCAGTTCTTC.

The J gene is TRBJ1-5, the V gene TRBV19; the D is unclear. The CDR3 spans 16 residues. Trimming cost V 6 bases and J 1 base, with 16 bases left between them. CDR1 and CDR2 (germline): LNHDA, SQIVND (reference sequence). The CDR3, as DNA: TGTGCCAGTAGGTATACTTACAGATCGAGCAATCAGCCCCAGCATTTT. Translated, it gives CASRYTYRSSNQPQHF.

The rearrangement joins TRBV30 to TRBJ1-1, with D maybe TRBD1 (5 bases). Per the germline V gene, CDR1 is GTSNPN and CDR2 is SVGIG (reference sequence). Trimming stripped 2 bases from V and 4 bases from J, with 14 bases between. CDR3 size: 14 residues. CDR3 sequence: CAWSFPDSRTEAFF. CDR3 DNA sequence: TGTGCCTGGAGTTTCCCTGACAGCCGCACTGAAGCTTTCTTT.

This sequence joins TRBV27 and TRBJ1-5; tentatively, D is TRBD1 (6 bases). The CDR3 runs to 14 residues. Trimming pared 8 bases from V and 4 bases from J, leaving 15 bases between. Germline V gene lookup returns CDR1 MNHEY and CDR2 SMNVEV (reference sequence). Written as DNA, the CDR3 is TGTGCCAGCGGCGGCACAGGGTCAAATCAGCCCCAGCATTTT. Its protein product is CASGGTGSNQPQHF.

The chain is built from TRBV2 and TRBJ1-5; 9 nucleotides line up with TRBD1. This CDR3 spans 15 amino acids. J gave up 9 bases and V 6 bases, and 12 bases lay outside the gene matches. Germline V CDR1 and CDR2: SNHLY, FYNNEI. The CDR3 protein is CASSPGTGILGPQHF. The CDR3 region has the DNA TGTGCCAGCAGCCCCGGGACAGGGATTTTAGGGCCCCAGCATTTT.

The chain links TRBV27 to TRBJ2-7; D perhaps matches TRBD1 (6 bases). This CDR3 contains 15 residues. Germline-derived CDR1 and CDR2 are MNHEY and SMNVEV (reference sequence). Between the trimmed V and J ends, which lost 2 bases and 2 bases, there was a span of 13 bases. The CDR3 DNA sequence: TGTGCCAGCAGTTTAGCACAGGGATCAGCCTACGAGCAGTACTTC. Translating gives CASSLAQGSAYEQYF.

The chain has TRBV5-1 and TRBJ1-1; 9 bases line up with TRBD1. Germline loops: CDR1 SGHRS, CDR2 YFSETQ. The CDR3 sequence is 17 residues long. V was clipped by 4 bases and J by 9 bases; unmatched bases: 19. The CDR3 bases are TGCGCCAGCAGCGACTACAGGGGGCGGGTTTTCCCAGTGAAAGCTTTCTTT. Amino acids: CASSDYRGRVFPVKAFF. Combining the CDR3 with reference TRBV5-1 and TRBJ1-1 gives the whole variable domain KAGVTQTPRYLIKTRGQQVTLSCSPISGHRSVSWYQQTPGQGLQFLFEYFSETQRNKGNFPGRFSGRQFSNSRSEMNVSTLELGDSALYLCASSDYRGRVFPVKAFFGQGTRLTVV.

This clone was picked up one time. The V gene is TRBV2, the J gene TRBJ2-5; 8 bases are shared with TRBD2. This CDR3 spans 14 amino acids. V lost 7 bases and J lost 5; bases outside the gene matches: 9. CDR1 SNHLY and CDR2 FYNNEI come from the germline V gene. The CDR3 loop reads CASNRGGVGETQYF. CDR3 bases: TGTGCCAGCAATCGGGGGGGCGTAGGGGAGACCCAGTACTTC.

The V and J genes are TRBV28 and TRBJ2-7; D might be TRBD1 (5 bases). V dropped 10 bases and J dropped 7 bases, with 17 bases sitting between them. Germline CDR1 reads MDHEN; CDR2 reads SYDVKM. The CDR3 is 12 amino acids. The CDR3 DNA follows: TGTGCCACCCAGGAAGGGGCTCGGGAGCAGTACTTC. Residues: CATQEGAREQYF. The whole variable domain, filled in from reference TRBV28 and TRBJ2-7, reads DVKVTQSSRYLVKRTGEKVFLECVQDMDHENMFWYRQDPGLGLRLIYFSYDVKMKEKGDIPEGYSVSREKKERFSLILESASTNQTSMYLCATQEGAREQYFGPGTRLTVT.

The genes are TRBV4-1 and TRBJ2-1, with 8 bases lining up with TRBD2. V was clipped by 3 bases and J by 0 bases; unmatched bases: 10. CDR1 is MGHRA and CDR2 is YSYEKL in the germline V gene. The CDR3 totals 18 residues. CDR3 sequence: CASSHRGLAEGSYNEQFF. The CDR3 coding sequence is TGCGCCAGCAGCCACCGAGGACTAGCAGAAGGCTCCTACAATGAGCAGTTCTTC.

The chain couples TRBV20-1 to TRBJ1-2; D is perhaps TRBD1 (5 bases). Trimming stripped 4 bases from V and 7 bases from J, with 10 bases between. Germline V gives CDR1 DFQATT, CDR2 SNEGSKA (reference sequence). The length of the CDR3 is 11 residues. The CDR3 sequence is CSAKLGGGYTF. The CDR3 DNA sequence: TGCAGTGCTAAGTTGGGGGGTGGCTACACCTTC.

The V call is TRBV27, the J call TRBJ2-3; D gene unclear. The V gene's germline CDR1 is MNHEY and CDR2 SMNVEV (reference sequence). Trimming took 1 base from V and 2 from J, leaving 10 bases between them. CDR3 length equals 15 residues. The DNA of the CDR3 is TGTGCCAGCAGTTTATATGGCGGCCCCACAGATACGCAGTATTTT. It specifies CASSLYGGPTDTQYF.

CDR3 amino acids: CASSSIGQGAGEQYF. In nucleotides, the CDR3 is TGTGCCAGCAGTTCGATAGGACAGGGGGCTGGTGAGCAGTACTTC. The chain is built from TRBV6-5 and TRBJ2-7; TRBD1 aligns across 11 bases. In germline, CDR1 is MNHEY, CDR2 SVGAGI. The CDR3 loop spans 15 amino acids. V lost 4 bases and J lost 7; bases outside the gene matches: 9.

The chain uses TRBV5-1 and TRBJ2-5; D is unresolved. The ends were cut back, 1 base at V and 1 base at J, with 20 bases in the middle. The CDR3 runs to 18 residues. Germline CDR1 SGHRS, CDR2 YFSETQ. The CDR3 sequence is CASSLKPKGELGQETQYF. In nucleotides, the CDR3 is TGCGCCAGCAGCTTGAAGCCCAAAGGAGAATTGGGCCAAGAGACCCAGTACTTC.

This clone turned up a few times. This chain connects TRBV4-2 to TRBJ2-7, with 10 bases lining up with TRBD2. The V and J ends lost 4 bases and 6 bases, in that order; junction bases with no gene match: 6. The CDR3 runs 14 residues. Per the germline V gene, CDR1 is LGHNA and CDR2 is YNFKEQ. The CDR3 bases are TGTGCCAGCAGCCCGGGGGGACTAGCGTTCGAGCAGTACTTC. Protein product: CASSPGGLAFEQYF.